These 30 T cell receptor beta chains were sequenced from one sample in a study of patients and donors after allogeneic stem cell transplantation. TCRdb itself ran the RT-PCR reads through MiXCR, one entry per CDR3 protein. The sample carries more than 850,000 distinct CDR3 sequences, about a sixth recorded once. The sample taken for sequencing was blood, either unsorted or a sorted T cell fraction (not recorded which). The receptors here all came from a human donor who was either an allogeneic HSCT recipient or a stem cell or donor lymphocyte infusion donor (not recorded which). It is not recorded whose cells these are; they may come from a transplant donor.

V gene TRBV2 combines with J gene TRBJ1-6, with D possibly TRBD1 on 5 matching bases. Germline V gene sequence: CDR1 SNHLY, CDR2 FYNNEI. The V end lost 8 bases, the J end lost 4 bases, and 15 bases lay between the germline ends. The CDR3 loop spans 15 amino acids. As DNA, the CDR3 is TGTGCCAGCGGGGTCGACAGTACATATAATTCACCCCTCCACTTT. Its protein is CASGVDSTYNSPLHF.

Only a few counts were recorded for this clonotype. J is TRBJ2-2 and V is TRBV7-3, with 9 bases that match TRBD2. J gave up 6 bases and V 4 bases, and 0 bases lay outside the gene matches. Germline values: CDR1 SGHTA, CDR2 FQGTGA. This CDR3 region has 13 residues. CDR3 sequence: CASSSSGAGELFF. DNA for the CDR3: TGTGCCAGCAGCTCTAGCGGGGCCGGGGAGCTGTTTTTT.

This clonotype was detected only a few times. The CDR3 sequence is CASSFSGSVDEQYF. In nucleotides, the CDR3 is TGTGCCAGCAGTTTTAGTGGGAGCGTCGACGAGCAGTACTTC. This rearrangement joins TRBV12-3 or TRBV12-4 to TRBJ2-7, with D possibly being TRBD2 (5 bases). There are 14 residues in the CDR3. V shed 3 bases and J shed 5 bases, with 14 bases lying between them.

This clonotype occurred a few times. The chain recombines TRBV6-1 with TRBJ1-1; 8 bases align to TRBD1. V gave up 5 bases and J gave up 5 bases; unmatched junction bases: 13. The germline V gene has CDR1 MNHNS and CDR2 SASEGT. The CDR3 extends over 16 amino acids. In DNA form, the CDR3 reads TGTGCCAGCAGTAAGCAACCACAGGGGGAGGTGACTGAAGCTTTCTTT. Its translation is CASSKQPQGEVTEAFF.

CDR3 sequence reads: CASLQGPNEKLFF. In DNA form, the CDR3 reads TGTGCCAGCCTACAAGGGCCAAATGAAAAACTGTTTTTT. The gene calls are TRBV7-9 and TRBJ1-4, with no clear D. V was clipped by 8 bases and J by 5 bases, with 12 bases between them. This CDR3 region has 13 residues. Germline V gene sequence: CDR1 SEHNR, CDR2 FQNEAQ (reference sequence).

The chain has TRBV20-1 and TRBJ2-2; 10 bases agree with TRBD1. Germline V gene lookup returns CDR1 DFQATT and CDR2 SNEGSKA (reference sequence). V was clipped by 6 bases and J by 7 bases; unmatched bases: 5. The CDR3 loop spans 13 amino acids. The CDR3 sequence is CSAGDRGIGELFF. The CDR3, as DNA: TGCAGTGCCGGGGACAGGGGTATCGGGGAGCTGTTTTTT.

The chain combines TRBV5-8 with TRBJ2-5; 12 bases line up with TRBD2. The CDR3 extends over 16 amino acids. Trimming at V came to 0 bases and at J to 1 base, leaving 1 base not matched to a gene. Per germline, CDR1 SGHTS and CDR2 YDEGEE. In DNA, the CDR3 is TGTGCCAGCAGCTTGGGGACTAGCGGGGCCCAAGAGACCCAGTACTTC. Amino acids: CASSLGTSGAQETQYF.

This clonotype was seen only a few times. The rearrangement uses TRBV3-1 and TRBJ1-1; 9 nucleotides agree with TRBD1. This CDR3 has 13 residues. Trimming took 3 bases from V and 11 from J; bases not matched to a gene: 7. Germline V gene data show CDR1 as LGHDT and CDR2 as YNNKEL (reference sequence). The CDR3 loop reads CASSHGQGTVAFF. The CDR3 bases are TGTGCCAGCAGCCACGGACAGGGGACTGTGGCTTTCTTT.

This clonotype turned up a few times. The chain recombines TRBV4-3 with TRBJ2-6; D is possibly TRBD1 (7 bases). Trimming cost V 0 bases and J 2 bases, with 11 bases left between them. The CDR3 sequence is 17 residues long. The germline V gene encodes CDR1 LGHNA and CDR2 YSLEER. CDR3 in DNA: TGCGCCAGCAGCCAAGAGGCAGGGGGGACTGGGGCCAACGTCCTGACTTTC. This codes for CASSQEAGGTGANVLTF.

This clonotype was picked up a small number of times. The V call is TRBV5-1, the J call TRBJ2-7; the match to TRBD2 covers 16 bases. The CDR3 is 17 amino acids. Looked up from germline, CDR1 is SGHRS and CDR2 is YFSETQ. V shed 3 bases, J shed 0 bases, and the junction held 3 bases outside the gene matches. CDR3 protein: CASSWGLAGGFSYEQYF. As DNA, the CDR3 is TGCGCCAGCAGCTGGGGACTAGCGGGAGGGTTCTCCTACGAGCAGTACTTC.

The chain links TRBV5-1 to TRBJ2-3; D gene unclear. The V gene lost 0 bases and the J gene lost 0 bases, with 11 bases spanning the gap. This CDR3 comprises 16 residues. Per the germline V gene, CDR1 is SGHRS and CDR2 is YFSETQ. The CDR3, as DNA: TGCGCCAGCAGCTTGGAGAACACCGGCAGCACAGATACGCAGTATTTT. It specifies CASSLENTGSTDTQYF.

The chain has TRBV6-1 and TRBJ1-1; TRBD1 is a possible D gene (5 bases). The germline V and J ends were trimmed by 5 bases and 6 bases, with 19 bases remaining between them. Germline V gene lookup returns CDR1 MNHNS and CDR2 SASEGT. The CDR3 has 15 amino acids. The CDR3 sequence: CASSPVQGGTSEAFF. CDR3 bases: TGTGCCAGCAGTCCGGTCCAGGGTGGTACCTCTGAAGCTTTCTTT.

This clonotype has only a few counts. The V gene is TRBV12-3 or TRBV12-4, the J gene TRBJ1-4, with 7 bases matching TRBD1. Trimming took 4 bases from V and 9 from J; bases not matched to a gene: 8. This CDR3 spans 14 amino acids. The CDR3 is CASSSFPGQQKLFF. The CDR3 DNA reads TGTGCCAGCAGTTCGTTTCCGGGACAGCAAAAACTGTTTTTT.

This clonotype was detected a few times. This rearrangement joins TRBV25-1 to TRBJ2-7, with 9 positions matching TRBD1. V shed 5 bases and J 2 bases; nucleotides not matched to a gene: 7. Germline V gene sequence: CDR1 MGHDK, CDR2 SYGVNS. This CDR3 is built from 15 residues. The CDR3: CASSTGTGYPYEQYF. CDR3 DNA sequence: TGTGCCAGCAGTACCGGGACAGGGTATCCCTACGAGCAGTACTTC.

This clonotype was counted between two and nine times. The chain recombines TRBV5-5 with TRBJ1-3; D not certain. Germline V gene lookup returns CDR1 SGHKS and CDR2 YYEKEE (reference sequence). The CDR3 has 15 residues. Trimming shortened V by 4 bases and J by 2 bases, and 13 bases separated the two germline ends. The CDR3, as DNA: TGTGCCAGCAGCCCGTGGAGCAAAACTGGAAACACCATATATTTT. It translates to CASSPWSKTGNTIYF.

The chain links TRBV7-8 to TRBJ2-1; D is unresolved. In germline, CDR1 is SGHVS, CDR2 FQNEAQ. Deletions cut 8 bases from V and 8 bases from J, with 25 bases between. This CDR3 spans 16 amino acids. CDR3 nucleotides: TGTGCCAGCGTCCGGCCAGAGCGCCCCTATAACGATGAGCAGTTCTTC. Its protein is CASVRPERPYNDEQFF.

The rearrangement uses TRBV4-1 and TRBJ1-3; D is unclear. The CDR3 loop spans 12 amino acids. Germline CDR1 reads MGHRA; CDR2 reads YSYEKL. Deletions cut 1 base from V and 9 bases from J, with 7 bases between. The CDR3 DNA follows: TGCGCCAGCAGCCAAGGTGCCGGCACCATATATTTT. Amino acids: CASSQGAGTIYF.

This clonotype appeared a few times. The chain employs TRBV20-1 and TRBJ2-1; 14 bases line up with TRBD2. This CDR3 is built from 16 residues. V lost 0 bases and J lost 8; bases outside the gene matches: 6. Germline assignment: CDR1 DFQATT and CDR2 SNEGSKA (reference sequence). As DNA, the CDR3 is TGCAGTGCTAGAGAGACTAGCGGGAGGGCCTGGGATGAGCAGTTCTTC. It specifies CSARETSGRAWDEQFF.

This clonotype has more than one count but fewer than ten. This chain uses TRBV6-1 with TRBJ1-5, with TRBD1 matching 8 bases. Germline V gives CDR1 MNHNS, CDR2 SASEGT. V was pared by 2 bases and J by 4 bases, with 7 bases of the junction left unmatched. CDR3 length: 16 amino acids. In DNA form, the CDR3 reads TGTGCCAGCAGTGAAACACCGGGACAGGTGAATCAGCCCCAGCATTTT. It codes for CASSETPGQVNQPQHF.

This clonotype was seen a handful of times. CDR3 residues: CASSPRRLSEAFF. The CDR3 DNA follows: TGTGCCAGCAGCCCCCGGAGGTTATCTGAAGCTTTCTTT. J is TRBJ1-1 and V is TRBV14; D remains unclear. This CDR3 region has 13 residues. With 4 bases removed from V and 6 bases from J, the gap between germline ends came to 12 bases. The germline V gene has CDR1 SGHDN and CDR2 FVKESK.

In its sample, this clonotype was seen a few times. This chain links TRBV19 with TRBJ2-1; TRBD2 agrees at 8 bases. This CDR3 has 13 amino acids. The V and J ends lost 10 bases and 7 bases, in that order; junction bases with no gene match: 9. In germline, CDR1 is LNHDA, CDR2 SQIVND (reference sequence). CDR3 residues: CATSEGTRNEQFF. CDR3 DNA sequence: TGTGCCACCTCTGAGGGGACTAGAAATGAGCAGTTCTTC.

This clonotype was counted a few times. V usage is TRBV7-9 and J usage is TRBJ2-3, with TRBD2 as a possible D gene (5 bases). CDR3 length equals 15 residues. Between the trimmed V and J ends, which lost 10 bases and 1 base, there was a span of 18 bases. From germline, CDR1 is SEHNR and CDR2 FQNEAQ (reference sequence). DNA of the CDR3: TGTGCCACAGGAGAGGGAGTTGTGGGCACAGATACGCAGTATTTT. Amino acid sequence: CATGEGVVGTDTQYF.

The chain couples TRBV4-3 to TRBJ2-3; TRBD2 matches at 11 bases. CDR3 length equals 18 residues. J was trimmed by 2 bases and V by 1 base; bases with no gene match: 8. Germline CDR1 reads LGHNA; CDR2 reads YSLEER. CDR3 in DNA: TGCGCCAGCAGCCAAGGGCAGCTAGCGGGGGGCACCACAGATACGCAGTATTTT. Protein: CASSQGQLAGGTTDTQYF.

The V call is TRBV29-1, the J call TRBJ1-2; weak D call: TRBD1 (6 bases). CDR1 SQVTM and CDR2 ANQGSEA come from the germline V gene. With 5 bases removed from V and 4 bases from J, the gap between germline ends came to 14 bases. The CDR3 consists of 13 residues. The CDR3 loop is CSVPLRGVYGYTF. The CDR3 nucleotides read TGCAGCGTTCCTCTCAGGGGCGTCTATGGCTACACCTTC.

The J gene is TRBJ2-7, the V gene TRBV29-1; D not resolved. Trimming took 2 bases from V and 6 from J, leaving 8 bases between them. In germline, CDR1 is SQVTM, CDR2 ANQGSEA. The CDR3 sequence is 11 residues long. CDR3 nucleotide sequence: TGCAGCGTTGAAATTGCTGGCGAGCAGTACTTC. The encoded protein is CSVEIAGEQYF.

V is TRBV20-1 and J is TRBJ1-5; a weak D match, TRBD1 (5 bases). CDR3 size: 15 residues. V was shortened by 6 bases and J by 4 bases, with 19 bases between the two germline ends. Germline CDR1 DFQATT, CDR2 SNEGSKA (reference sequence). The CDR3 nucleotides read TGCAGTGCCACGCGGGGCATCTTGGAGAATCAGCCCCAGCATTTT. Translation gives CSATRGILENQPQHF.

J is TRBJ2-3 and V is TRBV12-3 or TRBV12-4; D not resolved. This CDR3 has 13 amino acids. V was trimmed by 5 bases and J by 4 bases, leaving 10 bases between them. The CDR3 loop is CASSIHAADTQYF. In DNA, the CDR3 is TGTGCCAGCAGTATACATGCCGCAGATACGCAGTATTTT.

This clonotype was seen more than once but under ten times. This sequence joins TRBV27 and TRBJ2-2; 12 bases are a match to TRBD1. Germline lookup yields CDR1 MNHEY and CDR2 SMNVEV (reference sequence). The CDR3 covers 17 residues. J was trimmed by 7 bases and V by 2 bases; bases with no gene match: 8. CDR3 region: CASSLRSGQGAFGELFF. DNA of the CDR3: TGTGCCAGCAGTTTAAGGTCGGGACAGGGGGCTTTCGGGGAGCTGTTTTTT.

This clonotype was counted a single time. The V and J genes are TRBV3-1 and TRBJ1-1, with D tentatively TRBD1 (5 bases). Per the germline V gene, CDR1 is LGHDT and CDR2 is YNNKEL (reference sequence). V was clipped by 3 bases and J by 3 bases, with 8 bases between them. The CDR3 runs to 13 residues. CDR3 DNA sequence: TGTGCCAGCAGCCAGCGGGGGGACACTGAAGCTTTCTTT. This gives the protein CASSQRGDTEAFF.

There are a few counts of this clonotype. V is TRBV7-9 and J is TRBJ1-1; D is uncertain. Germline loops: CDR1 SEHNR, CDR2 FQNEAQ (reference sequence). Trimming shortened V by 0 bases and J by 0 bases, and 8 bases separated the two germline ends. This CDR3 comprises 15 residues. CDR3 coding DNA: TGTGCCAGCAGCTTAGCGAAGGCGTTGAACACTGAAGCTTTCTTT. Residues: CASSLAKALNTEAFF.